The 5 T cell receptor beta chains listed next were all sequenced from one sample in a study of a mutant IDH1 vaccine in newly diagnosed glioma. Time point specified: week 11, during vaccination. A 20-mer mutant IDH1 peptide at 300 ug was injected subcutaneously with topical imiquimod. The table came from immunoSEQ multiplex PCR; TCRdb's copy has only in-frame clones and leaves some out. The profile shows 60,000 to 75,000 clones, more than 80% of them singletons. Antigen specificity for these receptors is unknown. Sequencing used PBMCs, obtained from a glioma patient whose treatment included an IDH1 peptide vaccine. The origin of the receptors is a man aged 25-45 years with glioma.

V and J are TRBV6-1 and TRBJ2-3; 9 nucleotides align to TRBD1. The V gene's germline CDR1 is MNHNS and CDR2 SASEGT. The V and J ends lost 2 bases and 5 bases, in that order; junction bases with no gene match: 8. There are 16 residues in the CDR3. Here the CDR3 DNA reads TGTGCCAGCAGTGAATCACCGGGACAGGGAGGAGATACGCAGTATTTT. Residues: CASSESPGQGGDTQYF.

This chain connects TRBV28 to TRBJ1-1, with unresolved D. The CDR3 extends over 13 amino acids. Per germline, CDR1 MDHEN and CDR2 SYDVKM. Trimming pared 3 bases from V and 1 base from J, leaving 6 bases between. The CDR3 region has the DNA TGTGCCAGCAGTTTTGGGGAGAACACTGAAGCTTTCTTT. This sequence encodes CASSFGENTEAFF.

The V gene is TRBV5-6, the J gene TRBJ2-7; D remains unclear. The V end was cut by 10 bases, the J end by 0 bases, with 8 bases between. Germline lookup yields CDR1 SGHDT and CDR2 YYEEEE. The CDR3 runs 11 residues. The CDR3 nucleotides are TGTGCCTCTTCCGTCTCCTACGAGCAGTACTTC. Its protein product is CASSVSYEQYF.

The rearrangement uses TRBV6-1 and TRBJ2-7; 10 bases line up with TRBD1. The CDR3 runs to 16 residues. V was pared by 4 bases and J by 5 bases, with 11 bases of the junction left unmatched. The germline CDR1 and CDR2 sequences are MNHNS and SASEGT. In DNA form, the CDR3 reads TGTGCCAGCAGTGGTAACCGGGACAGGGGTAACCACGAGCAGTACTTC. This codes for CASSGNRDRGNHEQYF.

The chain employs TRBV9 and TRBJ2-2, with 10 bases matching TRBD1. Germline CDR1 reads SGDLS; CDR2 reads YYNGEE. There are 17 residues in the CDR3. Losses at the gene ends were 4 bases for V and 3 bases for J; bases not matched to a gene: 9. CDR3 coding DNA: TGTGCCAGCAGCTCTTCTGAGGGACAGGGGTACACCGGGGAGCTGTTTTTT. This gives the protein CASSSSEGQGYTGELFF.